Presented here are 10 T cell receptor beta chains from one specimen sequenced in a study of post-analysis software for immune sequencing data. Study conclusions and caveats: Four or five TRBV segments (TRBV5-6, TRBV5-1 and TRBV20-1 among them) occurred more frequently in patients than in controls.

Their specific antigens are unknown. The TCR beta cDNA libraries carried unique molecular identifiers. TCRdb ran MiXCR on the PCR reads and lists one entry per CDR3 protein. The profile shows approximately 570,000 distinct CDR3 sequences, about 40% of them singletons. The sample taken for sequencing was blood. These receptor sequences come from a girl aged 10 to 17 with multiple sclerosis.

V and J are TRBV12-3 or TRBV12-4 and TRBJ2-1; 8 bases map to TRBD1. Near its end, the DNA agrees better with TRBJ2-7, so the J call may be wrong. CDR3 size: 14 residues. The CDR3 protein is CASRPGQVYNEQYF. DNA of the CDR3: TGTGCCAGCAGACCGGGACAGGTCTACAATGAGCAGTACTTC.

This clonotype occurred a few times. V and J are TRBV20-1 and TRBJ2-3, with no clear D. The V end was cut by 5 bases, the J end by 6 bases, with 6 bases between. Germline CDR1 is DFQATT and CDR2 is SNEGSKA (reference sequence). The CDR3 is 10 amino acids. In DNA form, the CDR3 reads TGCAGTGCTCTAAGGGATACGCAGTATTTT. Translating gives CSALRDTQYF.

The genes are TRBV12-3 or TRBV12-4 and TRBJ1-1; D is perhaps TRBD1 (5 bases). The CDR3 has 14 amino acids. Deletions cut 6 bases from V and 4 bases from J, with 15 bases between. The CDR3 DNA follows: TGTGCCAGCAGGGCCGGGGGGGGAGGCACTGAAGCTTTCTTT. Its translation is CASRAGGGGTEAFF.

The chain uses TRBV4-2 and TRBJ2-6; D remains ambiguous. V was clipped by 0 bases and J by 0 bases, with 9 bases between them. Germline V gene data show CDR1 as LGHNA and CDR2 as YNFKEQ. This CDR3 has 17 amino acids. The CDR3 coding sequence is TGTGCCAGCAGCCAAGAGATTTCCATCTCTGGGGCCAACGTCCTGACTTTC. Translation: CASSQEISISGANVLTF.

This chain links TRBV20-1 with TRBJ1-5; D ambiguous. V lost 6 bases and J 4 bases, leaving 4 bases between the germline ends. The CDR3 spans 10 residues. Germline V gene data show CDR1 as DFQATT and CDR2 as SNEGSKA (reference sequence). The CDR3 region has the DNA TGCAGTGCCCTAAATCAGCCCCAGCATTTT. It specifies CSALNQPQHF.

V and J are TRBV28 and TRBJ2-1, with D perhaps TRBD1 or TRBD2 (5 bases each). Germline values: CDR1 MDHEN, CDR2 SYDVKM. The CDR3 loop spans 14 amino acids. V lost 2 bases to trimming and J lost 7 bases, with 12 bases between them. CDR3 in amino acids: CASSLGWGKNEQFF. CDR3 sequence (DNA): TGTGCCAGCAGTTTAGGGTGGGGGAAAAATGAGCAGTTCTTC.

This chain connects TRBV6-5 to TRBJ2-7; unclear D gene. Per germline, CDR1 MNHEY and CDR2 SVGAGI. Trimming removed 2 bases from V and 0 bases from J, with 8 bases in between. The CDR3 spans 14 residues. CDR3 region: CASSYDWGSYEQYF. The CDR3 region has the DNA TGTGCCAGCAGTTACGATTGGGGCTCCTACGAGCAGTACTTC.

The chain carries TRBV6-5 and TRBJ1-1; D not resolved. V was cut by 8 bases and J by 3 bases, with 4 bases left in between. Per the germline V gene, CDR1 is MNHEY and CDR2 is SVGAGI. The CDR3 spans 10 residues. CDR3 nucleotide sequence: TGTGCCAGCTATGACACTGAAGCTTTCTTT. Protein product: CASYDTEAFF.

V gene TRBV6-5 combines with J gene TRBJ1-2; a possible D gene is TRBD1 (5 bases). Per the germline V gene, CDR1 is MNHEY and CDR2 is SVGAGI. The CDR3 has 13 amino acids. Trimming took off 2 bases at V and 7 bases at J, with 11 bases between the two ends. CDR3 protein: CASSYRAGSGYTF. CDR3 in DNA: TGTGCCAGCAGTTACCGGGCAGGGTCTGGCTACACCTTC.

The genes are TRBV3-1 and TRBJ1-4; no firm D call. V was shortened by 3 bases and J by 5 bases, with 16 bases between the two germline ends. CDR1 is LGHDT and CDR2 is YNNKEL in the germline V gene (reference sequence). The CDR3 consists of 16 residues. CDR3 nucleotide sequence: TGTGCCAGCAGCCATTCCACTATAGCCGGGAATGAAAAACTGTTTTTT. The encoded protein is CASSHSTIAGNEKLFF.